This T cell receptor beta chain was recorded in a study of Ad26.COV2.S vaccination and SARS-CoV-2 variants. About the research overall: Intramuscular Ad26.COV2.S doses were given once or twice, 56 days apart.

Sample treatment: 19 received Ad26.COV2.S at low or high dose, single or two shots; 5 received placebo; per-sample allocation not given. Sampling was done on day 63 after the first vaccine or placebo injection. Ad26 vector vaccine expressed Wuhan-strain SARS-CoV-2 spike. Profiling relied on immunoSEQ multiplex PCR, and the TCRdb table lists in-frame clones only, not all of them. The sample consists of about 350,000 clones, approximately 86% of them appearing once. There are 14 residues in the CDR3. Trimming cost V 5 bases and J 2 bases, with 12 bases left between them. Germline lookup yields CDR1 SGHTA and CDR2 FQGNSA.

The sequence derives from a person between 18 and 65 years old who received the Ad26.COV2.S COVID-19 vaccine or a placebo. This rearrangement joins TRBV7-2 to TRBJ2-5; D perhaps matches TRBD1 (5 bases). The sample was peripheral blood, taken in a trial of Ad26.COV2.S vaccine versus placebo. The CDR3 DNA reads as TGTGCCAGCAGCCTAGGGGCAGCTCAAGAGACCCAGTACTTC. The encoded protein is CASSLGAAQETQYF.